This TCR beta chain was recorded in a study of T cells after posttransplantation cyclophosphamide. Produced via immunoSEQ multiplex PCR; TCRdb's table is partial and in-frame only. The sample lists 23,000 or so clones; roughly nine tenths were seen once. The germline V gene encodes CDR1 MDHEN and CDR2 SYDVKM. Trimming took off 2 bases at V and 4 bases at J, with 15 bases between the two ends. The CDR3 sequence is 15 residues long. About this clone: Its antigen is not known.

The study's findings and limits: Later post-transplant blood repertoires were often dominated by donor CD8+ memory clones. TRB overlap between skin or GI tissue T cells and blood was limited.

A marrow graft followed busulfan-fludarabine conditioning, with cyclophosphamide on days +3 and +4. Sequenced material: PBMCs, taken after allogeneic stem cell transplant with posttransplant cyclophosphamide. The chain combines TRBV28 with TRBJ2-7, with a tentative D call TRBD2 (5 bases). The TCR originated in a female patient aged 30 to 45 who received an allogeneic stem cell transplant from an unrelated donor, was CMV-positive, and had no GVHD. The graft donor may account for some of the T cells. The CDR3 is CASSLVLAQPYEQYF. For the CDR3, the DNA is TGTGCCAGCAGTTTAGTGCTAGCCCAACCTTACGAGCAGTACTTC.